The rows below give T cell receptor beta chains drawn from one sample of a study of cytomegalovirus exposure and HLA in healthy donors. TCRdb's copy holds only in-frame clones and misses some; the assay was immunoSEQ multiplex PCR. Among 100,000 to 150,000 clones listed, less than 80% were seen once. Sequencing input: PBMCs. The receptor source for this set is a woman aged 50 to 60 in good health and CMV-seropositive. Both conserved end residues are part of each CDR3. D genes are given only for firm matches. Size values are once, few and many counts, or a class for expanded clones, and some rows have none.

D gene | J gene | clone size | V gene | CDR3 protein | CDR3 DNA
- | TRBJ2-5 | - | TRBV9 | CASSVPGGETQYF | TGTGCCAGCAGCGTGCCCGGGGGAGAGACCCAGTACTTC
TRBD1 | TRBJ1-1 | - | TRBV6-6 | CASSDREPTEAFF | TGTGCCAGCAGCGACAGGGAACCTACTGAAGCTTTCTTT
- | TRBJ1-5 | - | TRBV4-3 | CASSRGTVNQPQHF | TGCGCCAGCAGCCGCGGGACCGTCAATCAGCCCCAGCATTTT
- | TRBJ1-1 | once | TRBV2 | CARRDWENTEAFF | TGTGCCAGGAGGGACTGGGAGAACACTGAAGCTTTCTTT
- | TRBJ1-1 | - | TRBV7-9 | CASSLVSTEAFF | TGTGCCAGCAGCTTAGTCTCCACTGAAGCTTTCTTT
- | TRBJ2-7 | - | TRBV6-6 | CASSYSGQPIYEQYF | TGTGCCAGCAGTTACTCCGGACAGCCCATTTACGAGCAGTACTTC
TRBD1 | TRBJ1-1 | - | TRBV27 | CASSTGTVNTEAFF | TGTGCCAGCAGTACCGGGACAGTAAACACTGAAGCTTTCTTT
- | TRBJ1-2 | - | TRBV7-2 | CASSFRGADYGYTF | TGTGCCAGCAGCTTTAGAGGAGCAGACTATGGCTACACCTTC
- | TRBJ2-3 | - | TRBV6-1 | CASSKLPGDTQYF | TGTGCCAGCAGTAAGCTTCCGGGGGATACGCAGTATTTT
- | TRBJ1-4 | few | TRBV5-6 | CASTLKGFPNEKLFF | TGTGCCAGCACCTTAAAGGGGTTCCCTAATGAAAAACTGTTTTTT
TRBD2 | TRBJ2-1 | - | TRBV5-1 | CASSSSSGGPEGYNEQFF | TGCGCCAGCAGCTCCTCCAGCGGGGGGCCCGAAGGATACAATGAGCAGTTCTTC
- | TRBJ2-7 | - | TRBV18 | CASTDGSGYYEQYF | TGTGCCAGCACCGACGGGTCAGGGTACTACGAGCAGTACTTC
TRBD2 | TRBJ2-7 | - | TRBV28 | CASSPGLADFSYEQYF | TGTGCCAGCAGCCCTGGACTAGCGGATTTCTCCTACGAGCAGTACTTC
TRBD2 | TRBJ2-5 | - | TRBV9 | CASSAGTSGGVTWGETQYF | TGTGCCAGCAGCGCCGGGACTAGCGGGGGCGTCACTTGGGGAGAGACCCAGTACTTC
- | TRBJ2-5 | - | TRBV29-1 | CSVGGRGETQYF | TGCAGCGTTGGAGGACGGGGGGAGACCCAGTACTTC
TRBD2 | TRBJ2-1 | - | TRBV30 | CAWTAWRTSGRGGYNEQFF | TGTGCCTGGACCGCGTGGAGGACTAGCGGGAGGGGGGGCTACAATGAGCAGTTCTTC
- | TRBJ2-7 | - | TRBV11-2 | CASSFAQGYEQYF | TGTGCCAGCAGCTTTGCTCAGGGCTACGAGCAGTACTTC
- | TRBJ2-5 | - | TRBV10-3 | CAISESNTRETQYF | TGTGCCATCAGTGAGTCAAATACCCGGGAGACCCAGTACTTC
TRBD2 | TRBJ2-7 | - | TRBV14 | CASSLLAGPGNEQYF | TGTGCCAGCAGCCTACTAGCGGGACCAGGGAACGAGCAGTACTTC
- | TRBJ1-1 | few | TRBV16 | CASSQSRNTEAFF | TGTGCCAGCAGCCAATCCAGGAACACTGAAGCTTTCTTT
- | TRBJ1-2 | few | TRBV7-9 | CASSLMAANYGYTF | TGTGCCAGCAGCTTAATGGCGGCTAACTATGGCTACACCTTC
- | TRBJ1-2 | - | TRBV20-1 | CSFTRTYGYTF | TGCAGTTTCACACGCACCTATGGCTACACCTTC
- | TRBJ1-4 | - | TRBV19 | CASRRNRDRDEKLFF | TGTGCCAGTAGACGAAATCGGGATCGCGATGAAAAACTGTTTTTT
- | TRBJ2-1 | - | TRBV19 | CASSIAPSFSYNEQFF | TGTGCCAGTAGTATTGCTCCTAGCTTCTCCTACAATGAGCAGTTCTTC
- | TRBJ1-1 | - | TRBV30 | CAWNETPKNTEAFF | TGTGCCTGGAATGAAACGCCTAAGAACACTGAAGCTTTCTTT
TRBD1 | TRBJ2-5 | - | TRBV30 | CAWITGGETQYF | TGTGCCTGGATAACAGGGGGTGAGACCCAGTACTTC
TRBD1 | TRBJ1-5 | once | TRBV6-8 | CASSYRDRGPENQPQHF | TGTGCCAGCAGTTACCGGGACAGGGGGCCTGAAAATCAGCCCCAGCATTTT
TRBD1 | TRBJ1-5 | - | TRBV6-1 | CASVLGQSNQPQHF | TGTGCCAGCGTCCTGGGACAGTCAAATCAGCCCCAGCATTTT